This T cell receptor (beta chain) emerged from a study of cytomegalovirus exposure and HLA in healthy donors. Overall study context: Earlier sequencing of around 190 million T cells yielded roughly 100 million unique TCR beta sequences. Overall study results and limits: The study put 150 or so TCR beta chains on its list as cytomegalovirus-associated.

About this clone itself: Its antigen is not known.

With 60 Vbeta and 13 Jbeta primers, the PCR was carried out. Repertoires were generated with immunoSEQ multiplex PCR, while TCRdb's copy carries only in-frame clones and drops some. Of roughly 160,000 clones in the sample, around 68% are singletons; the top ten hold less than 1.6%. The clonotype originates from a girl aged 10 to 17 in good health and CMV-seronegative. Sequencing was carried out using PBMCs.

The CDR3 nucleotides are TGCGCCAGCAGCTTGGGACAGGGGGTGTTGAACACTGAAGCTTTCTTT. This encodes CASSLGQGVLNTEAFF. The gene calls are TRBV5-1 and TRBJ1-1; 9 positions match TRBD1. This CDR3 is built from 16 residues. The V gene's germline CDR1 is SGHRS and CDR2 YFSETQ. Trimming removed 0 bases from V and 0 bases from J; junction bases left unmatched: 3.